The T cell receptor beta chain described here comes from a study of blood T cell repertoires in COVID-19. Study-level information: Italy, Spain and the United States were the sources of the convalescent and acute COVID-19 samples.

How the authors handled the data: Amplification of reference gene primers was used by the study to estimate nucleated cell counts. Using immunoSEQ multiplex PCR, the repertoire was profiled, and TCRdb retains in-frame clones only, with some absent. The DNA was the basis for D and trimming; V, J and clone size are from that table. The profile covers 85,000 to 110,000 clones, with around 84% appearing a single time and about 12% taken by the ten largest. V was shortened by 1 base and J by 8 bases, with 15 bases between the two germline ends. In germline, CDR1 is MNHEY, CDR2 SMNVEV (reference sequence). The CDR3 is made up of 15 amino acids.

This sequence was found in a human donor in a cohort sampled during active COVID-19. Specimen: peripheral blood. The chain recombines TRBV27 with TRBJ2-1; no reliable D call. In DNA, the CDR3 is TGTGCCAGCAGTTTATTGGCCCGTTTTCCCGATGAGCAGTTCTTC. Amino acids: CASSLLARFPDEQFF.